This T cell receptor (beta chain) was identified during a study of blood T cell repertoires in COVID-19. The overall study: COVID-19 samples, acute and convalescent, were from the United States, Italy and Spain.

Cohort 3 donors were reported recovered after two negative PCRs, clearance, or symptom resolution. This clone was seen a few times. Original methodology: Amplification with reference gene primers provided the estimates of nucleated cell counts. Some clones are missing from TCRdb's copy, which holds only in-frame ones; the method was immunoSEQ multiplex PCR. The D gene and trimming were derived from the DNA, and the V and J assignments and clone size from that table. Here the sample spans 130,000 to 150,000 clones, approximately 83% being singletons. This CDR3 is 14 amino acids long. CDR1 is LNHDA and CDR2 is SQIVND in the germline V gene (reference sequence). V dropped 3 bases and J dropped 8 bases, with 16 bases sitting between them.

Sequenced input: PBMCs or T cells enriched from blood (not recorded which). The sequence was collected from a man aged 45-65 years who had recovered from COVID-19. The rearrangement joins TRBV19 to TRBJ1-1, with TRBD1 as a possible D gene (5 bases). The DNA for the CDR3 is TGTGCCAGTAGTATTAACGGGGGTCCGCCGGAAGCTTTCTTT. Its translation is CASSINGGPPEAFF.